The rows below give T cell receptor beta chains drawn from one sample of a study of T cells in Graves' hyperthyroidism and ophthalmopathy. MiXCR, applied by TCRdb to the multiplex PCR reads, yields one record per CDR3 protein. The profile covers fewer than 750,000 distinct CDR3 sequences, with more than 14% appearing a single time and roughly an eighth taken by the ten largest. The sequencing sample was made of blood. These receptors were collected from a woman in her fifties or sixties with Graves' ophthalmopathy. CDR3s include the opening cysteine and the closing phenylalanine or tryptophan. Each record gives: J gene, clone size, D gene, V gene, CDR3 DNA, CDR3 protein. D genes are given only for firm matches. Size is stated for part of the rows, as once, few or many counts, or as a class when the clone is expanded.

>TRBJ2-5|.|.|TRBV5-4
TGTGCCAGCAGCTTGGGAGGGGGGACCCAAGAGACCCAGTACTTC
CASSLGGGTQETQYF
>TRBJ2-7|many|TRBD2|TRBV7-2
TGTGCCAGCAGCGCCTGGACTAGCGGGAGGATTGCGGTGCAGTACTTC
CASSAWTSGRIAVQYF
>TRBJ2-3|few|TRBD2|TRBV20-1
TGCAGTGCTGAAGGGACTAACACAGATACGCAGTATTTT
CSAEGTNTDTQYF
>TRBJ2-6|many|.|TRBV11-2
TGTGCCAGCAGCTTAGGTCTCAGCTCTGGGGCCAACGTCCTGACTTTC
CASSLGLSSGANVLTF
>TRBJ2-3|many|TRBD2|TRBV18
TGTGCCAGCTCATTCATAAAGGGGACTAGCGGGAGGACAGATACGCAGTATTTT
CASSFIKGTSGRTDTQYF
>TRBJ1-5|many|.|TRBV6-6
TGTGCCAGCAGTTACCTGAATAGCAATCAGCCCCAGCATTTT
CASSYLNSNQPQHF
>TRBJ1-5|many|.|TRBV27
TGTGCCAGCAGTTTATCCAGGGGACTTAATCAGCCCCAGCATTTT
CASSLSRGLNQPQHF
>TRBJ2-5|many|TRBD2|TRBV20-1
TGCAGTGCCGAACTATGGGCTAGCGGGAGAGACGAGACCCAGTACTTC
CSAELWASGRDETQYF
>TRBJ2-7|.|TRBD1|TRBV28
TGTGCCAGCACACAGGGGGCGTACGAGCAGTACTTC
CASTQGAYEQYF
>TRBJ2-5|many|.|TRBV30
TGTGCCTGGACAGGGGGAGGAGAGACCCAGTACTTC
CAWTGGGETQYF
>TRBJ1-4|few|.|TRBV20-1
TGCAGTGCTAGAGTCGGGGCTACAACTAATGAAAAACTGTTTTTT
CSARVGATTNEKLFF
>TRBJ2-1|few|TRBD2|TRBV6-1
TGTGCCAGCAGCCCTGATAGCGGGCTCGTCTCTGAGCAGTTCTTC
CASSPDSGLVSEQFF
>TRBJ2-1|few|.|TRBV27
TGTGCCAGCAGTTTATCGTGGGCGACAAAGCAGTTCTTC
CASSLSWATKQFF
>TRBJ1-5|many|.|TRBV20-1
TGCAGTGCTAGGCCGGGAACTTCCAATCAGCCCCAGCATTTT
CSARPGTSNQPQHF
>TRBJ2-5|.|TRBD2|TRBV5-1
TGCGCCAGCAGCTTTAGCGGGAGTGAAGAGACCCAGTACTTC
CASSFSGSEETQYF
>TRBJ2-7|many|TRBD2|TRBV30
TGTGCCTGGGGACAACTGTTAGCGGGAGTGGGCGAGCAGTACTTC
CAWGQLLAGVGEQYF
>TRBJ2-1|few|TRBD2|TRBV6-4
TGTGCCAGCAGTGTGATAGCGGGAGGAAGCAATGAGCAGTTCTTC
CASSVIAGGSNEQFF
>TRBJ2-7|many|.|TRBV29-1
TGCAGCGTTGCAACAGGGCGCCGGGAGCAGTACTTC
CSVATGRREQYF
>TRBJ2-3|.|TRBD2|TRBV12-3/TRBV12-4
TGTGCCAGCAGGGGACTAATCGGCACAGATACGCAGTATTTT
CASRGLIGTDTQYF
>TRBJ1-5|many|TRBD1|TRBV7-2
TGTGCCAGCAGCTTACAGCAGGGGGTGCATCAGCCCCAGCATTTT
CASSLQQGVHQPQHF
>TRBJ2-3|.|TRBD2|TRBV24-1
TGTGCCACCAGTGATTGGGGACTAGAAAGGGGCACAGATACGCAGTATTTT
CATSDWGLERGTDTQYF
>TRBJ2-7|many|TRBD1|TRBV18
TGTGCCAGCTCACTAGCCCCAAACGCGAGGGACAGGGAGCAGTACTTC
CASSLAPNARDREQYF
>TRBJ2-1|many|.|TRBV7-9
TGTGCCAGCAGCTTGGTTGGTAGCGGCTACAATGAGCAGTTCTTC
CASSLVGSGYNEQFF
>TRBJ2-7|many|.|TRBV30
TGTGCCTGGAGTGTAGGGGGGGCGTACGAGCAGTACTTC
CAWSVGGAYEQYF
>TRBJ2-3|.|TRBD2|TRBV6-1
TGTGCCAGCAGTTGGGGGGGAGAATCCACAGATACGCAGTATTTT
CASSWGGESTDTQYF
>TRBJ2-7|.|.|TRBV27
TGTGCCAGCAGTTTCGGCCTAGGAACGCTCCCCGAGCAGTACTTC
CASSFGLGTLPEQYF
>TRBJ2-5|many|.|TRBV9
TGTGCCAGCAGCGTAGGGGGGGAGACCCAGTACTTC
CASSVGGETQYF
>TRBJ2-7|.|TRBD1|TRBV9
TGTGCCAGCAGCTCCCGTGGGACAGACGCCTACGAGCAGTACTTC
CASSSRGTDAYEQYF
>TRBJ2-5|many|TRBD2|TRBV12-3/TRBV12-4
TGTGCCAGCAGCCATAGCGGGAGGGCCGGAGAGACCCAGTACTTC
CASSHSGRAGETQYF
>TRBJ2-1|many|TRBD1|TRBV28
TGTGCCAGCAGTTCCATAGGACAGGGGAACTACAATGAGCAGTTCTTC
CASSSIGQGNYNEQFF
>TRBJ2-2|many|TRBD2|TRBV7-7
TGTGCTAGCAGCCACGAGACTAGCGGTACCGGGGAGCTGTTTTTT
CASSHETSGTGELFF
>TRBJ1-6|.|.|TRBV7-2
TGTGCCAGCAGCTTCAGGACGGAAGACCTTGTATATAATTCACCCCTCCACTTT
CASSFRTEDLVYNSPLHF
>TRBJ1-5|many|.|TRBV7-8
TGTGCCAGCAGCCGATCTCCAAGTAGCAATCAGCCCCAGCATTTT
CASSRSPSSNQPQHF
>TRBJ1-3|.|.|TRBV30
TGTGCCTGGAGTGTATTAAGCAGCTCTGGAAACACCATATATTTT
CAWSVLSSSGNTIYF
>TRBJ2-7|many|.|TRBV12-3/TRBV12-4
TGTGCCAGCAGTCTAGGGGTAATCTACGAGCAGTACTTC
CASSLGVIYEQYF
>TRBJ2-1|many|TRBD2|TRBV11-2
TGTGCCAGCAGCTTAGGTACTAGCGGGGGCCGGTTCTTC
CASSLGTSGGRFF
>TRBJ1-6|many|.|TRBV13
TGTGCCAGCAGTCACAATGAGGGGGATAATTCACCCCTCCACTTT
CASSHNEGDNSPLHF
>TRBJ2-3|.|TRBD2|TRBV19
TGTGCCAGTAGTAGCCTTCGACTAGCGGGAGAGACAGATACGCAGTATTTT
CASSSLRLAGETDTQYF
>TRBJ2-7|.|.|TRBV5-1
TGCGCCAGCAGCTTTACAGCGAAGTCGAACGAGCAGTACTTC
CASSFTAKSNEQYF
>TRBJ1-2|few|.|TRBV6-2/TRBV6-3
TGTGCCAGCAGTCCAGAATTCCGTGGCTACACCTTC
CASSPEFRGYTF
>TRBJ1-1|many|.|TRBV13
TGTGCCAGCAGCTTGGATACGAAGAACACTGAAGCTTTCTTT
CASSLDTKNTEAFF